These 6 T cell receptor beta chains originate from one sample sequenced in a study of blood T cell repertoires in COVID-19. Assay used: immunoSEQ multiplex PCR; TCRdb lists only in-frame clones, some missing. The table records 250,000 to 300,000 clones, roughly nine tenths of them present only once. The material sequenced was peripheral blood. Receptors were obtained from a young woman with COVID-19, enrolled during active disease.

The chain employs TRBV6-5 and TRBJ1-1; D gene ambiguous. V lost 7 bases to trimming and J lost 4 bases, with 13 bases between them. The CDR3 length is 13 residues. The germline gives CDR1 MNHEY, CDR2 SVGAGI. The CDR3 loop is CASKEGVGTEAFF. DNA of the CDR3: TGTGCCAGCAAGGAGGGTGTTGGCACTGAAGCTTTCTTT.

The rearrangement uses TRBV4-1 and TRBJ1-1; the D is unclear. In germline, CDR1 is MGHRA, CDR2 YSYEKL. The CDR3 is 14 amino acids. V shed 3 bases and J shed 1 base, with 9 bases lying between them. CDR3 nucleotides: TGCGCCAGCAGCCAGGGCCCGGAGAACACTGAAGCTTTCTTT. Translation gives CASSQGPENTEAFF.

The chain has TRBV2 and TRBJ1-2, with a possible D match to TRBD1 (5 bases). The V gene's germline CDR1 is SNHLY and CDR2 FYNNEI. The CDR3 spans 13 residues. With 6 bases removed from V and 5 bases from J, the gap between germline ends came to 13 bases. The CDR3 DNA reads TGTGCCAGCAGGTGGAGGGGAATATATGGCTACACCTTC. Translation gives CASRWRGIYGYTF.

This rearrangement joins TRBV14 to TRBJ2-2, with a tentative D call TRBD2 (6 bases). In germline, CDR1 is SGHDN, CDR2 FVKESK. The CDR3 has 14 residues. Trimming took 10 bases from V and 3 from J, leaving 15 bases between them. CDR3 amino acids: CAISKAGYTGELFF. In nucleotides, the CDR3 is TGTGCCATCTCAAAGGCGGGATACACCGGGGAGCTGTTTTTT.

This chain connects TRBV5-8 to TRBJ1-6; the D gene is possibly TRBD1 (5 bases). The V and J ends lost 3 bases and 4 bases respectively, with 17 bases between them. The germline V gene has CDR1 SGHTS and CDR2 YDEGEE. This CDR3 comprises 17 residues. CDR3 DNA: TGTGCCAGCAGCTCATTCCGGGACGGGGGATATAATTCACCCCTCCACTTT. It translates to CASSSFRDGGYNSPLHF.

This CDR3 reads CASTRGGKLFF. CDR3 bases: TGTGCCAGCACCCGTGGGGGGAAACTGTTTTTT. The genes are TRBV9 and TRBJ1-4, with TRBD1 as a possible D gene (5 bases). Germline V gives CDR1 SGDLS, CDR2 YYNGEE. The V and J ends lost 6 bases and 11 bases respectively, with 11 bases between them. CDR3 length: 11 amino acids. The variable domain in full, completed from reference TRBV9 and TRBJ1-4, reads DSGVTQTPKHLITATGQRVTLRCSPRSGDLSVYWYQQSLDQGLQFLIQYYNGEERAKGNILERFSAQQFPDLHSELNLSSLELGDSALYFCASTRGGKLFFGSGTQLSVL.